The sequence of this TCR beta chain was determined in a study of cytomegalovirus exposure and HLA in healthy donors. The donors (healthy individuals) were bone marrow donors. CDR1 is SGHNT and CDR2 is YYREEE in the germline V gene (reference sequence). V lost 6 bases, J lost 8 bases, and 14 bases stayed unmatched. The CDR3 extends over 15 amino acids. Researchers ran the PCR with 60 Vbeta and 13 Jbeta primers. The protocol was immunoSEQ multiplex PCR, while the TCRdb copy is restricted to in-frame clones and leaves out a portion. The table shows 150,000 to 200,000 clones, with 75% occurring only once. This clone was observed a handful of times.

Sequences were obtained from PBMCs. This clonotype was obtained from a middle-aged woman in good health and CMV-seropositive. This rearrangement joins TRBV5-4 to TRBJ2-1, with TRBD2 matching 7 bases. CDR3 DNA sequence: TGTGCCAGCAACAAAGGCGGGAGTTATAGGGATGAGCAGTTCTTC. Its translation is CASNKGGSYRDEQFF.